This T cell receptor (beta chain) was identified in a study of beta chain features in type 1 diabetes. About the study: There were some 110 million sorted cells examined across all samples.

Germline CDR1 reads MDHEN; CDR2 reads SYDVKM. Trimming cost V 5 bases and J 5 bases, with 13 bases left between them. There are 14 residues in the CDR3. The sample holds a few counts of this clone. The investigators reverse transcribed all of the isolated RNA, so they sequenced expressed TCRB transcripts. Clones were sequenced by immunoSEQ multiplex PCR, and TCRdb holds only the in-frame ones, with some missing. The profile covers some 900,000 clones, with roughly 17% appearing a single time and roughly 0.025% taken by the ten largest. The sequencing input was naive CD4+ T cells from blood. This chain uses TRBV28 with TRBJ2-1, with a possible D match to TRBD1 (5 bases). This receptor was identified in a woman aged 18 to 35 in good health. This CDR3 is CASSPEDRNNEQFF. CDR3 coding DNA: TGTGCCAGCAGTCCCGAAGACAGAAACAATGAGCAGTTCTTC.